This entry lists 26 T cell receptor beta chains sequenced from one sample in a study of cytomegalovirus exposure and HLA in healthy donors. Researchers ran the PCR with 60 Vbeta and 13 Jbeta primers. Generated by immunoSEQ multiplex PCR, the TCRdb table keeps only in-frame clones and is missing some. The sample carries about 150,000 clones, about 80% recorded once. Material: PBMCs. These receptors were obtained from a man younger than 45 in good health and CMV-seropositive.

V is TRBV29-1 and J is TRBJ2-7; 10 bases line up with TRBD1. Germline values: CDR1 SQVTM, CDR2 ANQGSEA. The V segment lost 7 bases and the J segment 4 bases; nucleotides outside the gene matches: 7. This CDR3 is 13 amino acids long. The CDR3 here is CSAQRDRGYEQYF. DNA of the CDR3: TGCAGCGCCCAAAGGGACAGGGGTTACGAGCAGTACTTC.

The chain couples TRBV28 to TRBJ2-3; tentative D call: TRBD2 (6 bases). The V end lost 11 bases, the J end lost 5 bases, and 32 bases lay between the germline ends. The CDR3 extends over 18 amino acids. Germline assignment: CDR1 MDHEN and CDR2 SYDVKM. The CDR3 nucleotides read TGTGCCGGATCAACGGATCCGGCCTTGCATCCGGGAGAAGATACGCAGTATTTT. Translated, it gives CAGSTDPALHPGEDTQYF.

The chain employs TRBV2 and TRBJ2-3, with TRBD2 identical over 11 bases. This CDR3 has 14 residues. From germline, CDR1 is SNHLY and CDR2 FYNNEI. V lost 6 bases to trimming and J lost 4 bases; unmatched junction nucleotides: 3. This CDR3 is CASRLAGGADTQYF. CDR3 bases: TGTGCCAGCAGGTTAGCGGGAGGGGCAGATACGCAGTATTTT.

The chain carries TRBV30 and TRBJ2-5, with D perhaps matching TRBD1 (5 bases). The germline gives CDR1 GTSNPN, CDR2 SVGIG (reference sequence). V shed 7 bases and J shed 5 bases, with 20 bases lying between them. CDR3 length: 14 residues. This CDR3 reads CASPPQGLGETQYF. The CDR3 DNA reads as TGTGCCTCCCCCCCCCAGGGCCTCGGGGAGACCCAGTACTTC.

V usage is TRBV6-5 and J usage is TRBJ2-7, with D perhaps TRBD1 (5 bases). CDR1 is MNHEY and CDR2 is SVGAGI in the germline V gene. The V and J ends lost 5 bases and 3 bases respectively, with 17 bases between them. This CDR3 comprises 15 residues. The CDR3 protein is CASSKTQGGDYEQYF. The CDR3 bases are TGTGCCAGCAGTAAGACGCAGGGTGGAGACTACGAGCAGTACTTC.

J is TRBJ1-1 and V is TRBV11-2, with 8 nucleotides matching TRBD1. The CDR3 contains 19 residues. CDR1 and CDR2 from the germline V gene are SGHAT and FQNNGV. Trimming took 5 bases from V and 2 from J; bases not matched to a gene: 19. Here the CDR3 reads CASSTQYFRDRRSNTEAFF. The CDR3 bases are TGTGCCAGCAGCACCCAGTATTTCCGGGACAGGAGATCAAACACTGAAGCTTTCTTT.

This rearrangement joins TRBV15 to TRBJ2-6; 8 bases align to TRBD1. The germline V gene encodes CDR1 LNHNV and CDR2 YYDKDF (reference sequence). There are 19 residues in the CDR3. The trim removed 0 bases at V and 2 bases at J, leaving 9 bases unmatched. CDR3 sequence reads: CATSRDPVAGGTGANVLTF. Here the CDR3 DNA reads TGTGCCACCAGCAGAGATCCGGTGGCAGGGGGCACTGGGGCCAACGTCCTGACTTTC.

Points on this clone: An end of the junction does not agree with germline; a read error may underlie this. CDR3 residues: CSVEDEARFSTDTQYF. CDR3 in DNA: TGCAGCGTCGAAGATGAAGCGCGATTCAGCACAGATACGCAGTATTTT. The chain couples TRBV29-1 to TRBJ2-3; unclear D gene. Germline assignment: CDR1 SQVTM and CDR2 ANQGSEA. The CDR3 spans 16 residues.

The rearrangement links TRBV6-6 to TRBJ1-1, with D unresolved. Germline lookup yields CDR1 MNHNY and CDR2 SVGAGI (reference sequence). The CDR3 runs to 14 residues. V lost 7 bases and J 5 bases, leaving 17 bases between the germline ends. The CDR3 spells CASIEGGSRTEAFF. In DNA form, the CDR3 reads TGTGCCAGCATCGAAGGAGGGTCCCGAACTGAAGCTTTCTTT.

About this clone: Within the sample, other DNA sequences also encode this same CDR3. This chain connects TRBV6-6 to TRBJ1-1; D remains ambiguous. V was pared by 0 bases and J by 1 base, with 9 bases between. This CDR3 comprises 15 residues. Germline V gene lookup returns CDR1 MNHNY and CDR2 SVGAGI (reference sequence). The DNA of the CDR3 is TGTGCCAGCAGTTACTCGCCGGGGAAGAACACTGAAGCTTTCTTT. Residues: CASSYSPGKNTEAFF.

The J gene is TRBJ2-3, the V gene TRBV30; the match to TRBD2 covers 9 bases. With 4 bases clipped from V and 3 bases from J, the junction kept 8 bases outside the gene matches. There are 15 residues in the CDR3. Germline CDR1 is GTSNPN and CDR2 is SVGIG (reference sequence). CDR3 loop: CAWNVAGARTDTQYF. Here the CDR3 DNA reads TGTGCCTGGAACGTAGCGGGAGCAAGGACAGATACGCAGTATTTT.

This chain uses TRBV10-3 with TRBJ1-3, with D unclear. The CDR3 contains 16 residues. Trimming removed 0 bases at V and 2 bases at J, with 11 bases between. Germline CDR1 and CDR2: ENHRY and SYGVKD. CDR3 sequence reads: CAISESTGSAGNTIYF. In nucleotides, the CDR3 is TGTGCCATCAGTGAGTCTACGGGTTCTGCTGGAAACACCATATATTTT.

The chain is built from TRBV28 and TRBJ1-2; 10 bases are a match to TRBD1. V was clipped by 6 bases and J by 3 bases; unmatched bases: 4. The length of the CDR3 is 14 residues. In germline, CDR1 is MDHEN, CDR2 SYDVKM. CDR3 protein: CASRPDRGYYGYTF. CDR3 sequence (DNA): TGTGCCAGCAGACCGGACAGGGGGTACTATGGCTACACCTTC.

The rearrangement links TRBV30 to TRBJ1-2, with a weak D call TRBD1 (5 bases). The CDR3 totals 15 residues. In germline, CDR1 is GTSNPN, CDR2 SVGIG (reference sequence). V was clipped by 1 base and J by 0 bases, with 12 bases between them. The CDR3 protein is CAWSAVDSPNYGYTF. Here the CDR3 DNA reads TGTGCCTGGAGTGCGGTCGACAGCCCTAACTATGGCTACACCTTC.

CDR3 amino acids: CASSLVTSGPLVAFF. The CDR3 DNA sequence: TGTGCCAGCAGCTTAGTTACTAGCGGGCCCTTGGTCGCGTTCTTC. The chain combines TRBV11-1 with TRBJ2-1; 9 bases fit TRBD2. Looked up from germline, CDR1 is SGHAT and CDR2 is FQDESV (reference sequence). The CDR3 covers 15 residues. V was pared by 1 base and J by 15 bases, with 13 bases of the junction left unmatched.

The chain links TRBV9 to TRBJ2-7; D unclear. V lost 0 bases and J 2 bases, leaving 9 bases between the germline ends. Germline V gene sequence: CDR1 SGDLS, CDR2 YYNGEE. The CDR3 covers 14 residues. CDR3 loop: CASSVGGRPYEQYF. CDR3 DNA sequence: TGTGCCAGCAGCGTAGGAGGTAGACCCTACGAGCAGTACTTC.

V usage is TRBV29-1 and J usage is TRBJ1-2, with a tentative D call TRBD1 (5 bases). The CDR3 is made up of 12 amino acids. Trimming stripped 8 bases from V and 2 bases from J, with 12 bases between. Looked up from germline, CDR1 is SQVTM and CDR2 is ANQGSEA. This CDR3 reads CSHWPGNYGYTF. The CDR3 DNA reads as TGCAGCCACTGGCCAGGGAACTATGGCTACACCTTC.

The chain combines TRBV7-3 with TRBJ2-5; D might be TRBD2 (6 bases). CDR1 and CDR2 (germline): SGHTA, FQGTGA. The CDR3 is 13 amino acids. Between the trimmed V and J ends, which lost 5 bases and 5 bases, there was a span of 12 bases. Here the CDR3 reads CASSRTGRETQYF. The DNA of the CDR3 is TGTGCCAGCAGCCGAACGGGGAGGGAGACCCAGTACTTC.

V is TRBV28 and J is TRBJ1-5; perhaps TRBD1 as D (6 bases). CDR1 and CDR2 (germline): MDHEN, SYDVKM. There are 15 residues in the CDR3. The V end lost 6 bases, the J end lost 4 bases, and 16 bases lay between the germline ends. This chain's CDR3 is CASSPWRTVNQPQHF. The CDR3 bases are TGTGCCAGCAGCCCCTGGCGGACAGTAAATCAGCCCCAGCATTTT.

In its sample, this clone was seen a few times. The chain recombines TRBV6-1 with TRBJ2-3; D is possibly TRBD1 (5 bases). The length of the CDR3 is 14 residues. Trimming shortened V by 7 bases and J by 2 bases, and 13 bases separated the two germline ends. Germline CDR1 MNHNS, CDR2 SASEGT. Here the CDR3 reads CASTQGHFTDTQYF. CDR3 coding DNA: TGTGCCAGCACCCAGGGCCATTTCACAGATACGCAGTATTTT.

This clone occurred many times. The chain employs TRBV25-1 and TRBJ2-1; 7 bases line up with TRBD2. This CDR3 is 14 amino acids long. Per the germline V gene, CDR1 is MGHDK and CDR2 is SYGVNS. Losses at the gene ends were 1 base for V and 8 bases for J; bases not matched to a gene: 5. For the CDR3, the DNA is TGTGCCAGCAGTGAATCCGCGGGGGACGATGAGCAGTTCTTC. Translating gives CASSESAGDDEQFF. Variable domain in full (rest from reference TRBV25-1 and TRBJ2-1): EADIYQTPRYLVIGTGKKITLECSQTMGHDKMYWYQQDPGMELHLIHYSYGVNSTEKGDLSSESTVSRIRTEHFPLTLESARPSHTSQYLCASSESAGDDEQFFGPGTRLTVL.

The chain couples TRBV28 to TRBJ1-5; TRBD1 matches 8 bases. The CDR3 is made up of 14 amino acids. V shed 7 bases, J shed 4 bases, and the junction held 6 bases outside the gene matches. Germline assignment: CDR1 MDHEN and CDR2 SYDVKM. This CDR3 reads CASIPGQGNQPQHF. CDR3 in DNA: TGTGCCAGCATTCCCGGACAGGGAAATCAGCCCCAGCATTTT.

The rearrangement uses TRBV7-6 and TRBJ2-7, with 8 bases aligning to TRBD2. The germline CDR1 and CDR2 sequences are SGHVS and FNYEAQ. This CDR3 has 18 amino acids. The V segment lost 0 bases and the J segment 0 bases; nucleotides outside the gene matches: 10. In DNA, the CDR3 is TGTGCCAGCAGCTTAGCGGTAACTAGCGGAGTAACCTCCTACGAGCAGTACTTC. Translated, it gives CASSLAVTSGVTSYEQYF.

In this sample, this clone turned up a few times. This rearrangement joins TRBV7-2 to TRBJ1-3; the D gene is possibly TRBD1 (6 bases). V lost 1 base and J 2 bases, leaving 6 bases between the germline ends. Germline V lookup: CDR1 SGHTA, CDR2 FQGNSA. There are 14 residues in the CDR3. The CDR3 sequence is CASSLGTAGNTIYF. The CDR3 bases are TGTGCCAGCAGCTTAGGGACAGCTGGAAACACCATATATTTT.

The chain links TRBV7-2 to TRBJ1-2, with D perhaps matching TRBD1 (6 bases). Trimming left V 4 bases short and J 8 bases short, with 11 bases between. Germline CDR1 and CDR2: SGHTA and FQGNSA. The CDR3 covers 12 residues. CDR3 nucleotides: TGTGCCAGCAGCTCAACAGGGTTCGGCTACACCTTC. Encoded protein: CASSSTGFGYTF.

The sample holds one count of this clone. This rearrangement joins TRBV5-5 to TRBJ1-1, with 8 positions matching TRBD1. After removal of 5 bases from V and 5 bases from J, the junction contained 8 bases not matched to a gene. Germline-derived CDR1 and CDR2 are SGHKS and YYEKEE (reference sequence). There are 14 residues in the CDR3. This CDR3 reads CASRGGTGFTEAFF. The CDR3 DNA sequence: TGTGCCAGCAGGGGGGGGACAGGCTTTACTGAAGCTTTCTTT. Full variable domain (remainder filled in from reference TRBV5-5 and TRBJ1-1): DAGVTQSPTHLIKTRGQQVTLRCSPISGHKSVSWYQQVLGQGPQFIFQYYEKEERGRGNFPDRFSARQFPNYSSELNVNALLLGDSALYLCASRGGTGFTEAFFGQGTRLTVV.